This entry lists 9 T cell receptor beta chains sequenced from one sample in a study of T cells in Graves' hyperthyroidism and ophthalmopathy (dated by TCRdb to the late 2010s). Receptors were amplified or captured by multiplex PCR. Sequencing used an Illumina HiSeq 2000. The TCR beta CDR3 regions were amplified from the RNA transcripts. The TCR CDR3 was subjected to a first round of RT-PCR using the HTBI primer set and the Qiagen OneStep RT-PCR kit. TCRdb passed the public sequencing reads through fastp at Q25 and MiXCR, retaining productive beta sequences. Duplicate CDR3 protein sequences are folded into a single record with the most common DNA and genes. The sample has about 740,000 distinct CDR3 sequences on record, around 15% of them singletons. The top ten constitute about 9.4% of the sample. Sequencing was carried out using blood. The receptors come from a woman in her late teens or twenties with Graves' hyperthyroidism.

In this sample, this clonotype turned up a few times. The chain recombines TRBV7-2 with TRBJ1-1, with D unresolved. Trimming pared 3 bases from V and 6 bases from J, leaving 11 bases between. Germline loops: CDR1 SGHTA, CDR2 FQGNSA. The CDR3 consists of 13 residues. In nucleotides, the CDR3 is TGTGCCAGCAGCTTCACGGTCGTGGCTGAAGCTTTCTTT. It translates to CASSFTVVAEAFF.

This clonotype was counted ten times or more. V usage is TRBV14 and J usage is TRBJ2-7; D perhaps matches TRBD1 (6 bases). Per the germline V gene, CDR1 is SGHDN and CDR2 is FVKESK. With 0 bases removed from V and 0 bases from J, the gap between germline ends came to 6 bases. The CDR3 extends over 14 amino acids. The chain's CDR3 is CASSQEGASYEQYF. The CDR3, as DNA: TGTGCCAGCAGCCAAGAGGGGGCCTCCTACGAGCAGTACTTC.

The chain uses TRBV6-2 or TRBV6-3 and TRBJ2-5, with a possible D match to TRBD1 (5 bases). Germline V gives CDR1 MNHEY, CDR2 SVGEGT. Trimming took 6 bases from V and 4 from J, leaving 12 bases between them. The CDR3 covers 13 residues. The CDR3 DNA is TGTGCCAGCAGGGGCGGACATCCAGAGACCCAGTACTTC. It yields the protein CASRGGHPETQYF.

This clonotype appeared many times. The chain is built from TRBV7-9 and TRBJ1-1; D is unclear. Germline V gene lookup returns CDR1 SEHNR and CDR2 FQNEAQ (reference sequence). Trimming pared 2 bases from V and 3 bases from J, leaving 10 bases between. This CDR3 region has 14 residues. CDR3 in DNA: TGTGCCAGCAGCTTACTGGTTGCTGACACTGAAGCTTTCTTT. This gives the protein CASSLLVADTEAFF.

There are many counts of this clonotype. The rearrangement links TRBV6-5 to TRBJ1-1; TRBD1 agrees at 9 bases. CDR3 length: 14 amino acids. The ends lost 2 bases at V and 6 bases at J; junction bases unmatched: 4. Germline CDR1 is MNHEY and CDR2 is SVGAGI. The DNA of the CDR3 is TGTGCCAGCAGTTACGAGACAGGGGGAGCTGAAGCTTTCTTT. This translates into CASSYETGGAEAFF.

This clonotype was counted many times. The genes are TRBV6-6 and TRBJ2-5; TRBD1 or TRBD2 may be the D gene (5 bases each). Trimming pared 1 base from V and 5 bases from J, leaving 11 bases between. The CDR3 spans 14 residues. The germline V gene encodes CDR1 MNHNY and CDR2 SVGAGI (reference sequence). CDR3 in DNA: TGTGCCAGCAGTTACTGGCAGGGACGGGAGACCCAGTACTTC. It codes for CASSYWQGRETQYF.

This clonotype was picked up a small number of times. The chain couples TRBV6-9 to TRBJ1-4, with D maybe TRBD1 (5 bases). Germline CDR1 and CDR2: MNHGY and SVAAGI. V lost 3 bases and J lost 6, with 17 bases in between. CDR3 length: 16 amino acids. The CDR3 coding sequence is TGTGCCAGCAGTTACCGGGACCCACGTGGGTATGAAAAACTGTTTTTT. Its translation: CASSYRDPRGYEKLFF.

This clonotype appeared many times. CDR3 region: CATSDLLPANTGELFF. CDR3 bases: TGTGCCACCAGTGATTTGCTCCCCGCGAACACCGGGGAGCTGTTTTTT. V usage is TRBV24-1 and J usage is TRBJ2-2; D gene unclear. CDR1 and CDR2 (germline): KGHDR, SFDVKD. V was clipped by 0 bases and J by 0 bases, with 7 bases between them. The CDR3 has 16 amino acids.

The chain uses TRBV11-3 and TRBJ2-3; TRBD2 matches at 9 bases. V lost 9 bases and J lost 2; bases outside the gene matches: 6. CDR1 is SGHNT and CDR2 is YENEEA in the germline V gene. This CDR3 spans 14 amino acids. The CDR3 DNA sequence: TGTGCCAGTAGACTAGCGGCATTCACAGATACGCAGTATTTT. The encoded protein is CASRLAAFTDTQYF.